The T cell receptor beta chain under discussion was sequenced for a study of blood T cell repertoires in COVID-19. Study details: Some COVID-19 samples were acute and others convalescent; all came from the United States, Italy and Spain.

V gave up 6 bases and J gave up 9 bases; unmatched junction bases: 6. CDR3 length: 13 residues. CDR1 and CDR2 (germline): MNHEY, SVGAGI. Individuals drawn from about 26 US areas were roughly 18 to 95 years old. How the authors handled the data: Reference gene primer amplification in the assay estimated nucleated cell counts. Using immunoSEQ multiplex PCR, the repertoire was profiled, and TCRdb retains in-frame clones only, with some absent. V and J calls and clone size come straight from that table; D and trimming were deduced from the DNA. This repertoire shows some 150,000 clones, about 80% found once; its top ten account for roughly 1.7%.

This TCR was recovered from a woman aged 18 to 35 who had been exposed to COVID-19. V is TRBV6-5 and J is TRBJ2-1; 9 positions agree with TRBD2. Sequencing was carried out using PBMCs or T cells enriched from blood (not recorded which). Here the CDR3 reads CASRLAGRGEQFF. The CDR3, as DNA: TGTGCCAGCAGGCTAGCGGGACGGGGTGAGCAGTTCTTC.